This TCR beta chain derives from a study of blood T cell repertoires in COVID-19. Using immunoSEQ multiplex PCR, the repertoire was profiled, and TCRdb retains in-frame clones only, with some absent. The repertoire includes 150,000 to 200,000 clones, 70% to 90% of them detected once, and about 20% sits in the top ten. Sequenced input: peripheral blood. The receptor was derived from a person aged 70 to 80 with COVID-19, enrolled during active disease.

In DNA, the CDR3 is TGTGCCAGCGGCCGGGACTCCACGTCTAGTGAGCAGTTCTTC. It translates to CASGRDSTSSEQFF. The chain carries TRBV7-9 and TRBJ2-1, with a weak D call TRBD2 (6 bases). This CDR3 contains 14 residues. Trimming left V 8 bases short and J 9 bases short, with 20 bases between. CDR1 is SEHNR and CDR2 is FQNEAQ in the germline V gene (reference sequence).